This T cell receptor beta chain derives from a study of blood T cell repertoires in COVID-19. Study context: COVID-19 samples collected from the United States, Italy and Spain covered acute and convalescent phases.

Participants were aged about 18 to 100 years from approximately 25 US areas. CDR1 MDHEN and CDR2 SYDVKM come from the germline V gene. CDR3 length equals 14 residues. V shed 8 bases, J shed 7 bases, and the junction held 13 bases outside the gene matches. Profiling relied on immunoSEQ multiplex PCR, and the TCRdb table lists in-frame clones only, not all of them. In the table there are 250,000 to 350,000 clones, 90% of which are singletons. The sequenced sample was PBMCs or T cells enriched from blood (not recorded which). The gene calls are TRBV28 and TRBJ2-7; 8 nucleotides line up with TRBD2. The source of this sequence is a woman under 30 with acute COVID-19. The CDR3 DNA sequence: TGTGCCAGCTTCCCTTTTGGGGTAGCGGGAGAGCAGTACTTC. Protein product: CASFPFGVAGEQYF.